This T cell receptor beta chain was identified in a study of cytomegalovirus exposure and HLA in healthy donors (dated by TCRdb to about 2017). About the full investigation: According to an earlier analysis of a few hundred of the donors, about 170 million T cells yielded 120 million or so unique TCR beta sequences and 276 Gb of sequence data. An early release that covered around 590 HLA-typed donors contained approximately 300 gigabases of sequencing data and approximately 85 million unique TCR sequences. Among the roughly 370 genotyped donors, around 81% belonged to the genetic ancestry cluster associated with self-reported Caucasian donors. The aim of the study was to test whether cataloging public T cell receptors could identify signatures of past pathogen exposure. The study used immunosequencing to profile the T cell repertoires of around 600 subjects and linked those repertoires to cytomegalovirus serostatus. A separate validation cohort of approximately 120 different subjects was used in addition to the roughly 720-subject first cohort. The study combined high-throughput TCR immunosequencing, statistical association of individual TCRs with disease status, and machine learning to predict cytomegalovirus infection status. In a later analysis, previously published TCR beta repertoires from 500 to 750 donors were re-analyzed and high-resolution HLA genotyping was added so that TCR occurrence patterns could be studied. Rather than using new phenotypic data, the later analysis identified candidate immune exposures from TCR beta sequences and from how often those sequences occurred across donors. To decide whether each TCR beta V gene segment behaved as functional or pseudogenic, an earlier analysis of nearly 600 of the donors relied on high-throughput TCR beta sequencing. Donor age, sex, ethnicity and CMV serostatus were compiled alongside the repertoire data. A later genetic analysis took genome-wide SNP genotypes for about 65% of the roughly 670 donors and used that subset as a discovery cohort. Every discovery cohort repertoire had been produced on one sequencing platform. HLA typing included class I and class II loci at four-digit resolution. The number of donors typed differed by locus, with 629-630 for A, B, C, DRB1 and DQB1, around 520 for DQA1, 606 for DPA1, and some 440 for DPB1. A handful of DR-DQ haplotypes were handled as single units for association and clustering because linkage in the cohort was strong. Across 300 to 400 genotyped donors of the cohort, an average of about 240,000 unique TCR beta nucleotide sequences per donor were sequenced, and around 20% of those sequences were non-productive.

Spanning cysteine to phenylalanine, the CDR3 consists of 14 amino acids. Of the read, only the CDR3 DNA is kept; its 42 bases are in frame from base 1. The germline ends are 9 bases apart after V is trimmed by 0 bases and J by 4 bases. CDR1 and CDR2, per the germline V gene, are MNHEY and SVGAGI. The cohort consisted of some 670 healthy bone marrow donors. Cohort members were all nominally healthy when sampled, although unrecorded immune exposures were likely present. The donor was CMV seropositive and belonged to the group of over 250 seropositive cohort members. A peripheral blood sample was collected from each donor, and TCR beta sequencing was performed on peripheral blood mononuclear cells. Genomic DNA was extracted from the blood cell samples with the Qiagen DNeasy Blood Extraction Kit. This clone was seen only a few times. Its antigen is currently not known. Base-call qualities are not available, and no considerably larger clone is one nucleotide away.

Libraries were built with the immunoSEQ multiplex PCR assay. The multiplex PCR relied on a mix of 60 forward primers for TCR Vbeta segments and 13 reverse primers for TCR Jbeta segments. A multiplex PCR assay on genomic DNA amplified the CDR3 region of rearranged TCR beta genes. Amplified TCR beta libraries were sequenced as 87-base-pair reads on the Illumina HiSeq System. Regarding the original processing steps: Across the 500 to 750 repertoires, a later analysis counted roughly 77 million unique TCR beta chains, roughly 11 million of which were shared by at least two donors. To remove PCR and sequencing errors, raw reads were error-corrected and collapsed into unique sequences using a nearest-neighbor algorithm that merged closely related sequences. To assign V, D and J gene segments, CDR3 sequences were aligned to IMGT reference sequences. For a sequence to be retained, a match of at least six nucleotides to both a V gene segment and a J gene segment was required. Rearrangements were classified as productive when the CDR3 lacked stop codons and remained in frame with V and J, and all other rearrangements were classified as non-productive. CDR3 was defined according to IMGT convention as the region running from the second conserved V-encoded cysteine to the conserved J-encoded phenylalanine. Sequences without an unambiguous match to a single V gene segment were excluded from the earlier analysis of about 600 of the donors. In an earlier analysis of roughly 600 of the donors, a V segment was called functional when productive rearrangements were above 56.7%, and segregating when the standard deviation between donors exceeded 5%. A statistical classification framework was built for diagnosing cytomegalovirus status from the catalog of TCR beta chain sequences. In a later analysis, TCR nucleotide sequences were compared against IMGT/GENE-DB human TR gene sequences so that V and J genes could be assigned. Using the TCRdist pipeline, a later analysis assigned CDR3 sequences along with most-parsimonious VDJ recombination scenarios. In a later analysis, every TCR beta chain was defined by the combination of its CDR3 amino acid sequence and its V-gene family, and reads without a unique V-gene family were dropped. In a later analysis, fewer than 600 highly shared, low-generation-probability nucleotide sequences were removed to address suspected cross-contamination and a sequencing artifact. In a later analysis, a clonal expansion index for each public chain was calculated from normalized within-repertoire ranks of inferred template counts. A later analysis computed generation probabilities with a VDJ recombination model fitted to out-of-frame rearrangements, and checked the results against IGoR. Hypergeometric tests were used in a later analysis to score TCR-TCR, TCR-HLA and TCR-CMV co-occurrence, with a repertoire-size bias correction applied to the TCR pairs. False discovery rates were estimated in a later analysis by permuting HLA or CMV assignments 20 times. In a later analysis, co-occurring TCRs were grouped with DBSCAN, and TCRdist sequence similarity was added when clustering was performed within HLA-allele-positive subsets. Repertoires with fewer than 30,000 or more than 120,000 public chains were left out of co-occurrence clustering, as were about five repertoires with anomalous nucleotide sharing. In its TCRdb copy, this immuneACCESS table keeps in-frame sequences only and misses some clones. Where compared with another copy, unresolved V genes explain less than half of these, and the others have no known cause. V and J calls and clone size are given by that table; D and trimming were obtained from the DNA. The sample table records approximately 150,000 clones; about four fifths of these occur just once. 4.8% of the sample rests with the top ten.

The study at large found these results: A later genetic analysis associated a missense DCLRE1C variant with V-gene and J-gene trimming of TCR beta chains, and an independent cohort replicated the association. A few of the identified cytomegalovirus-associated TCR beta chains were confirmed in vitro to be specific for cytomegalovirus antigens. While some public TCRs were present in many individuals, most TCR sequences turned up only very rarely across donors. Linkage disequilibrium might explain the correlated functional status among segregating V segments, but an unknown experimental factor could not be ruled out. A further reported finding was that TCR beta sequences accurately predicted the HLA-A and HLA-B alleles for most subjects in the first cohort. The cohort was sequenced for TCR beta chains only, and without alpha or paired-chain data the features that could be detected were limited. The classifier was reported to diagnose cytomegalovirus status with high specificity and sensitivity in both the original cohort and the validation cohort. In a later genetic analysis, fewer N-insertions in productive TCRs were reported among donors in an Asian-associated ancestry cluster than the roughly 700-donor mean. A group of highly shared sequence variants was considered likely to be a technical artifact of the sequencing pipeline. Because the 87-base-pair reads could not distinguish some IMGT-functional V segments, including TRBV6-2 and TRBV6-3, those segments were excluded. The presence/absence analyses assumed that sequencing depth was roughly uniform across donors, and that assumption may not be true. At a false discovery rate of 0.05, a later analysis linked fewer than 20,000 TCR beta sequences to specific HLA alleles. In an earlier analysis of around 600 of the donors, most TCR beta V segments appeared in productive rearrangements about 87% or about 30% of the time, broadly matching IMGT annotations. In the study, around 150 TCR beta chains were listed as associated with cytomegalovirus. Strong co-occurrence of HLA alleles, especially DR and DQ, made assigning TCR associations to individual alleles difficult. Over 15 rarely observed V segments, including chromosome 9 orphons, were excluded from the earlier analysis of some 590 of the donors because counts were too low. Several of the top co-occurrence clusters appeared to be linked to parvovirus B19, influenza, CMV and Epstein-Barr virus, according to a later analysis. According to a later analysis, TCR association rates differed among HLA loci, with DRB1 alleles showing the most associated TCRs and HLA-C alleles showing the fewest. Because HLA typing was missing for some donors at each locus, association tests included only the typed subset. The authors suggested that the approach could potentially be generalized to other disease states and immunological phenotypes. Compared with equally common non-associated chains, HLA-associated TCR beta chains in a later analysis were more clonally expanded and had lower generation probabilities. Immune exposure information for the cohort was limited to CMV serostatus. Most CMV-associated TCR beta chains appeared to be HLA-restricted in a later analysis, and the HLA associations seemed to be driven largely by CMV exposure.

The sequence is built from TRBV6-5 and TRBJ1-1, with a weak D call of TRBD1 (6 bases match). This receptor was taken from a girl under 18 in good health and CMV-seropositive. Specimen: PBMCs. The CDR3 amino acid sequence is: CASSYSPGVTEAFF. The bases are TGTGCCAGCAGTTACTCTCCAGGGGTCACTGAAGCTTTCTTT.